This TCR beta chain appears in the sequencing data of a study of cytomegalovirus exposure and HLA in healthy donors. The PCR used 60 Vbeta and 13 Jbeta primers. Only in-frame clones appear in the TCRdb table, and some are missing; sequencing was by immunoSEQ multiplex PCR. The sample gives about 200,000 clones, approximately 78% of which show up once; about 3% is in the top ten. Germline V gene lookup returns CDR1 SGHAT and CDR2 FQNNGV. The CDR3 runs to 13 residues. Trimming removed 0 bases from V and 7 bases from J, with 9 bases in between. The source material was PBMCs. The source is a man aged 30 to 39 in good health and CMV-seronegative. The V gene is TRBV11-2, the J gene TRBJ1-1, with D uncertain. The CDR3 DNA follows: TGTGCCAGCAGCTTAGATAGAGGGCTTGAAGCTTTCTTT. Its protein is CASSLDRGLEAFF.